The T cell receptor beta chain under discussion was sequenced for a study of cytomegalovirus exposure and HLA in healthy donors. This CDR3 is built from 16 residues. Losses at the gene ends were 1 base for V and 4 bases for J; bases not matched to a gene: 1. Germline V lookup: CDR1 MNHNS, CDR2 SASEGT. Sequencing was performed with immunoSEQ multiplex PCR; in TCRdb, only in-frame clones are kept and a portion is missing. The table lists about 180,000 clones, roughly 85% of them singletons. The rearrangement uses TRBV6-1 and TRBJ2-3; 14 nucleotides align to TRBD2. The clonotype was recovered from a man younger than 35 in good health and CMV-seropositive. The sequencing sample was made of PBMCs. The CDR3 DNA sequence: TGTGCCAGCAGTGAAGGACTAGCGGGAGGGGCAGATACGCAGTATTTT. Amino acids: CASSEGLAGGADTQYF.